The 23 T cell receptor beta chains given below trace back to one sample, sequenced in a study of monozygotic twins with inflammatory bowel disease. TCRdb re-called the 5' RACE reads; one entry per CDR3 protein, DNA not given. Recorded here are 110,000 to 150,000 distinct CDR3 sequences; the top ten clones represent more than 1%. The sample was blood. Source of these receptors: a human donor with ulcerative colitis or Crohn's disease, or a healthy co-twin of an affected twin (not recorded which).

The chain couples TRBV3-1 to TRBJ2-2; there is no DNA to check the TCRdb D call of TRBD1. The length of the CDR3 is 14 residues. The germline gives CDR1 LGHDT, CDR2 YNNKEL (reference sequence). The chain's CDR3 is CASSLGQRTGELFF.

The chain is built from TRBV6-6 and TRBJ2-6; absent DNA, TCRdb's TRBD1 call cannot be checked. The CDR3 loop spans 14 amino acids. CDR1 and CDR2 (germline): MNHNY, SVGAGI (reference sequence). The CDR3 protein is CASRSGAGANVLTF.

The V call is TRBV10-3, the J call TRBJ2-7; TCRdb picks TRBD2, but there is no DNA to check that call. The CDR3 contains 14 residues. Per the germline V gene, CDR1 is ENHRY and CDR2 is SYGVKD. CDR3 in amino acids: CAITGVAGADEQYF.

The rearrangement joins TRBV28 to TRBJ2-7; the D gene TCRdb calls, TRBD1, cannot be checked with no DNA. The germline gives CDR1 MDHEN, CDR2 SYDVKM. The CDR3 contains 12 residues. CDR3 residues: CAHGGNLGEQYF.

The chain recombines TRBV19 with TRBJ2-2; lacking DNA, the TRBD1 call made by TCRdb goes unchecked. Germline-derived CDR1 and CDR2 are LNHDA and SQIVND (reference sequence). This CDR3 is built from 17 residues. CDR3 amino acids: CASSIAGDHFVPGELFF.

The rearrangement uses TRBV12-3 or TRBV12-4 and TRBJ1-1. The CDR3 covers 14 residues. The CDR3 is CASSLRIMNTEAFF.

This chain connects TRBV7-2 to TRBJ2-2; there is no DNA to check the TCRdb D call of TRBD2. In germline, CDR1 is SGHTA, CDR2 FQGNSA. The CDR3 totals 15 residues. CDR3 loop: CASSLILAGAGELFF.

The chain employs TRBV19 and TRBJ2-1. The CDR3 is 11 residues long. Germline CDR1 reads LNHDA; CDR2 reads SQIVND (reference sequence). CDR3 sequence reads: CASSASTGQFF. Full variable domain (rest looked up from reference TRBV19 and TRBJ2-1): DGGITQSPKYLFRKEGQNVTLSCEQNLNHDAMYWYRQDPGQGLRLIYYSQIVNDFQKGDIAEGYSVSREKKESFPLTVTSAQKNPTAFYLCASSASTGQFFGPGTRLTVL.

CDR3 sequence: CASSLQISGANVLTF. The chain has TRBV7-3 and TRBJ2-6. This CDR3 contains 15 residues. Germline CDR1 reads SGHTA; CDR2 reads FQGTGA.

V and J are TRBV6-5 and TRBJ2-7; the TCRdb call, TRBD2, lacks DNA for checking. This CDR3 is built from 16 residues. The germline gives CDR1 MNHEY, CDR2 SVGAGI. CDR3 sequence reads: CASSYPTSRRSYEQYF.

J is TRBJ2-7 and V is TRBV28; TCRdb's D call of TRBD1 is untestable without DNA. The CDR3 is 14 residues long. Germline V lookup: CDR1 MDHEN, CDR2 SYDVKM. The CDR3 region is CASRGPQAPNEQYF. Variable domain in full (rest from reference TRBV28 and TRBJ2-7): DVKVTQSSRYLVKRTGEKVFLECVQDMDHENMFWYRQDPGLGLRLIYFSYDVKMKEKGDIPEGYSVSREKKERFSLILESASTNQTSMYLCASRGPQAPNEQYFGPGTRLTVT.

This sequence joins TRBV19 and TRBJ1-1; TCRdb lists TRBD1, though no DNA is available to test this call. The germline V gene has CDR1 LNHDA and CDR2 SQIVND (reference sequence). The CDR3 runs to 16 residues. The CDR3 protein is CASSIAPGASNTEAFF.

This chain joins TRBV5-1 and TRBJ2-7; the D call of TRBD1 rests on TCRdb alone, since no DNA is present to check it. This CDR3 contains 15 residues. CDR1 and CDR2 (germline): SGHRS, YFSETQ. The CDR3 sequence is CASSLGVTGPEEQYF.

This chain uses TRBV5-1 with TRBJ2-7; TCRdb calls TRBD2, which cannot be checked without DNA. The CDR3 consists of 15 residues. The germline CDR1 and CDR2 sequences are SGHRS and YFSETQ. CDR3 sequence reads: CASSSGLAGGNEQYF.

The rearrangement joins TRBV20-1 to TRBJ1-2; with no DNA, the TCRdb D assignment of TRBD1 cannot be verified. Germline CDR1 and CDR2: DFQATT and SNEGSKA (reference sequence). This CDR3 spans 13 amino acids. This CDR3 is CSARGPGNYGYTF.

The chain uses TRBV5-1 and TRBJ2-1; TCRdb's assignment of TRBD1 cannot be checked, as there is no DNA. CDR3 length: 14 residues. Germline V CDR1 and CDR2: SGHRS, YFSETQ. CDR3 protein: CASSLGGMGNEQFF.

The gene calls are TRBV5-1 and TRBJ2-1; checking the TCRdb D call of TRBD2 is not possible without DNA. The CDR3 covers 14 residues. Germline V gene data show CDR1 as SGHRS and CDR2 as YFSETQ. CDR3 amino acids: CASSPGLAGNEQFF. The entire variable domain, with the rest obtained from reference TRBV5-1 and TRBJ2-1, is as follows: KAGVTQTPRYLIKTRGQQVTLSCSPISGHRSVSWYQQTPGQGLQFLFEYFSETQRNKGNFPGRFSGRQFSNSRSEMNVSTLELGDSALYLCASSPGLAGNEQFFGPGTRLTVL.

This sequence joins TRBV5-1 and TRBJ2-2. The CDR3 has 15 residues. The germline gives CDR1 SGHRS, CDR2 YFSETQ. The CDR3 sequence: CASSLTQVNTGELFF.

The chain recombines TRBV7-7 with TRBJ2-1; TCRdb's D gene call, TRBD2, goes unchecked for lack of DNA. CDR1 is SSHAT and CDR2 is FNYEAQ in the germline V gene (reference sequence). The CDR3 has 18 amino acids. Here the CDR3 reads CASSSTTSGRAGYNEQFF.

This sequence joins TRBV27 and TRBJ2-1; no DNA is available, so the TRBD2 call from TCRdb remains unchecked. The CDR3 is made up of 15 amino acids. Germline lookup yields CDR1 MNHEY and CDR2 SMNVEV (reference sequence). Here the CDR3 reads CASSLYPGLDNEQFF.

The chain joins TRBV29-1 to TRBJ1-4; the TCRdb call, TRBD1, lacks DNA for checking. CDR3 size: 13 residues. Germline CDR1 reads SQVTM; CDR2 reads ANQGSEA. This CDR3 reads CSVGAGGLEKLFF.

V and J are TRBV2 and TRBJ1-2; the TCRdb D gene call, TRBD1, has no DNA to confirm it. The germline gives CDR1 SNHLY, CDR2 FYNNEI. This CDR3 is 12 amino acids long. CDR3 loop: CASRLQGLGYTF.

This rearrangement joins TRBV9 to TRBJ2-1; the D call from TCRdb, TRBD2, cannot be confirmed without DNA. Germline CDR1 SGDLS, CDR2 YYNGEE. The CDR3 covers 15 residues. The CDR3: CASSVGPAGGAEQFF.